The 18 T cell receptor beta chains reported below all come from one sample, sequenced in a study of human T cells and chemical hapten exposure. MiXCR, applied by TCRdb to the RACE reads, yields one record per CDR3 protein. The table includes about 380,000 distinct CDR3 sequences, approximately 5.1% detected once. The time point: pre-sensitization, week 0. As to treatment: therapeutic diphenylcyclopropenone sensitization with weekly scalp DPC. Sample: whole blood, taken in connection with sensitization to the hapten diphenylcyclopropenone (DPC). Every receptor here comes from a woman in her forties or fifties with alopecia areata. Some clones in this sample may be carry-over from other donors' samples.

The chain uses TRBV29-1 and TRBJ2-6; 7 nucleotides agree with TRBD1. The CDR3 runs to 13 residues. Unmatched junction bases numbered 11, after V lost 5 bases and J lost 13 bases. The V gene's germline CDR1 is SQVTM and CDR2 ANQGSEA. In DNA form, the CDR3 reads TGCAGCGTTACCGGACAGGCCCTTGGAGTCCTGACTTTC. Its protein is CSVTGQALGVLTF.

This clonotype was observed many times. This sequence joins TRBV12-3 or TRBV12-4 and TRBJ2-1, with 9 bases aligning to TRBD2. V lost 8 bases and J lost 10; bases outside the gene matches: 6. The CDR3 is 12 amino acids. The CDR3 DNA is TGTGCCAGCGGGTTAGCGGGAGTGGAGCAGTTCTTC. Protein product: CASGLAGVEQFF.

This clonotype was observed at least ten times. This chain joins TRBV6-6 and TRBJ2-1, with 9 bases that match TRBD2. Germline trimming cut 8 bases from V and 4 bases from J; bases unmatched to any gene: 6. Per germline, CDR1 MNHNY and CDR2 SVGAGI (reference sequence). This CDR3 comprises 14 residues. For the CDR3, the DNA is TGTGCCAGCTCCGGGACTAGCCTTTACAATGAGCAGTTCTTC. Translation: CASSGTSLYNEQFF.

The V and J genes are TRBV7-6 and TRBJ2-3, with D hard to call. With 5 bases removed from V and 0 bases from J, the gap between germline ends came to 15 bases. Germline V gene sequence: CDR1 SGHVS, CDR2 FNYEAQ. This CDR3 spans 16 amino acids. CDR3 sequence: CASSGQMYVSTDTQYF. CDR3 sequence (DNA): TGTGCCAGCAGCGGGCAGATGTACGTTAGCACAGATACGCAGTATTTT. Full variable domain (rest looked up from reference TRBV7-6 and TRBJ2-3): GAGVSQSPRYKVTKRGQDVALRCDPISGHVSLYWYRQALGQGPEFLTYFNYEAQQDKSGLPNDRFSAERPEGSISTLTIQRTEQRDSAMYRCASSGQMYVSTDTQYFGPGTRLTVL.

This chain connects TRBV4-2 to TRBJ1-4, with D possibly being TRBD1 (6 bases). Germline assignment: CDR1 LGHNA and CDR2 YNFKEQ. CDR3 length equals 16 residues. The V end lost 1 base, the J end lost 7 bases, and 16 bases lay between the germline ends. CDR3 sequence: CASSQGGGQWGEKLFF. CDR3 nucleotides: TGTGCCAGCAGCCAAGGGGGTGGACAGTGGGGTGAAAAACTGTTTTTT.

This clonotype has ten or more counts. This chain uses TRBV6-1 with TRBJ2-3, with unresolved D. Trimming cost V 6 bases and J 1 base, with 26 bases left between them. CDR1 and CDR2 (germline): MNHNS, SASEGT. This CDR3 is 19 amino acids long. The CDR3, as DNA: TGTGCCAGCAGCTCCTCTATCCCGGGCCTCGCCTTCGGCACAGATACGCAGTATTTT. The encoded protein is CASSSSIPGLAFGTDTQYF.

In its sample, this clonotype was seen many times. The V call is TRBV14, the J call TRBJ1-1, with a weak D call TRBD1 (6 bases). Germline V gives CDR1 SGHDN, CDR2 FVKESK. Trimming removed 2 bases from V and 1 base from J, with 14 bases in between. The CDR3 is 16 residues long. CDR3 nucleotides: TGTGCCAGCAGCCAACTTGAGGGCAGGGGGAACACTGAAGCTTTCTTT. This translates into CASSQLEGRGNTEAFF.

The sample holds a few counts of this clonotype. This chain links TRBV5-6 with TRBJ2-3; tentatively, D is TRBD2 (5 bases). There are 14 residues in the CDR3. Germline CDR1 reads SGHDT; CDR2 reads YYEEEE. The V end lost 4 bases, the J end lost 9 bases, and 18 bases lay between the germline ends. CDR3 nucleotides: TGTGCCAGCAGCCCGCCCAGCGGTTCGGAGACGCAGTATTTT. Protein product: CASSPPSGSETQYF.

In this sample, this clonotype turned up many times. This chain connects TRBV6-2 or TRBV6-3 to TRBJ2-5; tentative D call: TRBD2 (5 bases). V lost 8 bases and J lost 14, with 18 bases in between. CDR3 size: 11 residues. The germline V gene has CDR1 MNHEY and CDR2 SVGEGT. The CDR3 here is CASAKETGIYF. DNA for the CDR3: TGTGCCAGCGCAAAGGAGACCGGGATTTACTTC.

The chain is built from TRBV18 and TRBJ2-1; 7 nucleotides line up with TRBD1. The CDR3 loop spans 14 amino acids. The V gene's germline CDR1 is KGHSH and CDR2 LQKENI. Germline trimming cut 4 bases from V and 6 bases from J; bases unmatched to any gene: 6. CDR3 coding DNA: TGTGCCAGCTCACTAGGGACAGAACCCAATGAGCAGTTCTTC. Residues: CASSLGTEPNEQFF.

This clonotype was recorded many times. The chain links TRBV9 to TRBJ1-3; TRBD1 matches at 7 bases. This CDR3 is built from 16 residues. Germline CDR1 is SGDLS and CDR2 is YYNGEE. After removal of 0 bases from V and 5 bases from J, the junction contained 8 bases not matched to a gene. The CDR3 bases are TGTGCCAGCAGCGTAGATTCAGGGGGTATCCGAAACACCATATATTTT. This sequence encodes CASSVDSGGIRNTIYF. Drawing the rest from reference TRBV9 and TRBJ1-3, the complete variable domain is DSGVTQTPKHLITATGQRVTLRCSPRSGDLSVYWYQQSLDQGLQFLIQYYNGEERAKGNILERFSAQQFPDLHSELNLSSLELGDSALYFCASSVDSGGIRNTIYFGEGSWLTVV.

This clonotype was counted between two and nine times. The J gene is TRBJ2-5, the V gene TRBV30, with TRBD2 as a possible D gene (5 bases). The CDR3 is made up of 14 amino acids. The V end was cut by 1 base, the J end by 2 bases, with 11 bases between. CDR1 GTSNPN and CDR2 SVGIG come from the germline V gene (reference sequence). The CDR3 DNA reads as TGTGCCTGGAGTGCGGGTCGGGGTCAAGAGACCCAGTACTTC. It translates to CAWSAGRGQETQYF.

As for this clonotype: A much larger clone differs from this one at a single base, so this may be a read error. The chain couples TRBV28 to TRBJ2-7; no clear D. Trimming left V 6 bases short and J 3 bases short, with 15 bases between. The germline CDR1 and CDR2 sequences are MDHEN and SYDVKM. The CDR3 extends over 14 amino acids. The CDR3 DNA reads as TGTGCCAGCAGCCACGGCACCAGCCTCTACGAGCAGTACTTC. This encodes CASSHGTSLYEQYF.

The chain couples TRBV12-3 or TRBV12-4 to TRBJ1-4; TRBD1 aligns across 7 bases. The CDR3 totals 12 residues. Unmatched junction bases numbered 2, after V lost 6 bases and J lost 7 bases. CDR3 DNA: TGTGCCAGCAGGGGGACAGCTGAAAAACTGTTTTTT. Translating gives CASRGTAEKLFF.

At least ten counts were recorded for this clonotype. This chain connects TRBV7-2 to TRBJ2-3, with TRBD2 matching 7 bases. Trimming took 6 bases from V and 3 from J; bases not matched to a gene: 3. This CDR3 spans 13 amino acids. Germline CDR1 and CDR2: SGHTA and FQGNSA. The CDR3 protein is CASSWTRTDTQYF. In DNA form, the CDR3 reads TGTGCCAGCAGTTGGACTAGAACAGATACGCAGTATTTT.

The chain links TRBV27 to TRBJ2-7; D unresolved. Per germline, CDR1 MNHEY and CDR2 SMNVEV (reference sequence). The germline V and J ends were trimmed by 5 bases and 4 bases, with 33 bases remaining between them. The CDR3 loop spans 20 amino acids. The CDR3 reads CASSLGFVEDIASPRYEQYF. For the CDR3, the DNA is TGTGCCAGCAGTCTCGGCTTCGTAGAAGATATAGCATCCCCCAGGTACGAGCAGTACTTC.

This chain links TRBV5-6 with TRBJ2-1; 15 bases match TRBD2. Germline assignment: CDR1 SGHDT and CDR2 YYEEEE. The CDR3 is made up of 15 amino acids. Unmatched junction bases numbered 6, after V lost 5 bases and J lost 9 bases. For the CDR3, the DNA is TGTGCCAGCAGAACGGGACTAGCGGGAGGAGGTGAGCAGTTCTTC. It specifies CASRTGLAGGGEQFF.

The chain combines TRBV11-1 with TRBJ1-1; a possible D gene is TRBD1 (5 bases). This CDR3 is 12 amino acids long. V was clipped by 5 bases and J by 7 bases, with 11 bases between them. The germline CDR1 and CDR2 sequences are SGHAT and FQDESV (reference sequence). CDR3 sequence: CASSTDRVEAFF. CDR3 DNA sequence: TGTGCCAGCAGCACCGACAGAGTTGAAGCTTTCTTT.